These 23 T cell receptor beta chains share one sample of origin, sequenced in a study of blood T cell repertoires in COVID-19. Sequencing was performed with immunoSEQ multiplex PCR; in TCRdb, only in-frame clones are kept and a portion is missing. The sample has roughly 81,000 clones; 70% to 90% are singletons. The specimen was peripheral blood. Receptors were obtained from a man aged 30-40 years with acute or convalescent COVID-19.

The chain is built from TRBV20-1 and TRBJ2-1; TRBD2 matches 7 bases. The V gene's germline CDR1 is DFQATT and CDR2 SNEGSKA (reference sequence). CDR3 length equals 11 residues. With V trimmed by 7 bases and J by 12 bases, 9 bases remained unmatched. CDR3 nucleotides: TGCAGTGAAAGGGAGGGGAAACGGCAGTTCTTC. It specifies CSEREGKRQFF.

This chain links TRBV19 with TRBJ1-1; 7 bases fit TRBD1. V trimming: 6 bases; J trimming: 4 bases; junction bases outside the gene matches: 23. This CDR3 region has 19 residues. From germline, CDR1 is LNHDA and CDR2 SQIVND (reference sequence). CDR3 nucleotide sequence: TGTGCCAGTAGGCCCCCCATCGGGCGCACAACAGGGGTTCGCACTGAAGCTTTCTTT. The encoded protein is CASRPPIGRTTGVRTEAFF.

The chain combines TRBV30 with TRBJ1-3; weak D call: TRBD1 (5 bases). The V and J ends lost 8 bases and 0 bases respectively, with 8 bases between them. This CDR3 is 12 amino acids long. The germline gives CDR1 GTSNPN, CDR2 SVGIG (reference sequence). The chain's CDR3 is CARGHSGNTIYF. The CDR3 DNA reads as TGTGCCAGGGGTCACTCTGGAAACACCATATATTTT.

The CDR3 sequence is CASSQTSGRNEQFF. Written as DNA, the CDR3 is TGTGCCAGCAGCCAGACTAGCGGGAGGAATGAGCAGTTCTTC. The chain is built from TRBV7-3 and TRBJ2-1; TRBD2 matches 13 bases. The CDR3 is 14 residues long. Losses at the gene ends were 5 bases for V and 7 bases for J; bases not matched to a gene: 2. CDR1 and CDR2 (germline): SGHTA, FQGTGA.

CDR3 protein: CASSPWDRGNEQFF. The CDR3 DNA reads TGTGCCAGCAGTCCCTGGGACAGGGGAAATGAGCAGTTCTTC. The J gene is TRBJ2-1, the V gene TRBV27; 10 positions agree with TRBD1. J lost 7 bases, V lost 5 bases, and 5 bases had no gene match. The CDR3 has 14 amino acids. The germline gives CDR1 MNHEY, CDR2 SMNVEV (reference sequence).

This sequence joins TRBV28 and TRBJ1-2; D is unclear. V shed 3 bases and J shed 3 bases, with 8 bases lying between them. In germline, CDR1 is MDHEN, CDR2 SYDVKM. This CDR3 comprises 13 residues. The CDR3 sequence: CASSFSADYGYTF. The CDR3 nucleotides read TGTGCCAGCAGTTTTTCTGCGGACTATGGCTACACCTTC.

The CDR3 sequence: CASSPGTGYEQFF. The CDR3 DNA reads as TGTGCCAGCAGTCCAGGGACAGGGTATGAGCAGTTCTTC. The rearrangement uses TRBV6-5 and TRBJ2-1, with 9 positions matching TRBD1. This CDR3 has 13 amino acids. Germline values: CDR1 MNHEY, CDR2 SVGAGI. The V gene end was trimmed by 5 bases and the J gene end by 8 bases; junction bases not matched to a gene: 4.

In DNA form, the CDR3 reads TGTGCCAGCATACAGGGCTCCGAGGACACCATATATTTT. Amino acids: CASIQGSEDTIYF. V and J are TRBV28 and TRBJ1-3, with a possible D match to TRBD1 (6 bases). V shed 7 bases and J shed 8 bases, with 15 bases lying between them. Per germline, CDR1 MDHEN and CDR2 SYDVKM. CDR3 length equals 13 residues. Looking up the rest from reference TRBV28 and TRBJ1-3 gives the full variable domain: DVKVTQSSRYLVKRTGEKVFLECVQDMDHENMFWYRQDPGLGLRLIYFSYDVKMKEKGDIPEGYSVSREKKERFSLILESASTNQTSMYLCASIQGSEDTIYFGEGSWLTVV.

V usage is TRBV6-2 or TRBV6-3 and J usage is TRBJ1-2, with 11 nucleotides matching TRBD1. V gave up 6 bases and J gave up 2 bases; unmatched junction bases: 11. The germline V gene encodes CDR1 MNHEY and CDR2 SVGEGT. The CDR3 length is 17 residues. The CDR3 here is CASSPFFGTGGNYGYTF. The DNA of the CDR3 is TGTGCCAGCAGCCCGTTCTTTGGGACAGGGGGGAACTATGGCTACACCTTC.

V usage is TRBV10-1 and J usage is TRBJ2-7; 9 nucleotides match TRBD1. Unmatched junction bases numbered 4, after V lost 6 bases and J lost 7 bases. Germline CDR1 WNHNN, CDR2 SYGVQD (reference sequence). The CDR3 totals 12 residues. CDR3 sequence: CASRSTGGEQYF. In DNA form, the CDR3 reads TGCGCCAGCAGATCGACAGGGGGGGAGCAGTACTTC.

The CDR3 coding sequence is TGTGCCACCAGTGGGGCAGGGGCCCTCACAGATACGCAGTATTTT. Its translation: CATSGAGALTDTQYF. The chain has TRBV24-1 and TRBJ2-3; perhaps TRBD1 as D (6 bases). Trimming pared 5 bases from V and 2 bases from J, leaving 13 bases between. The CDR3 is 15 residues long. CDR1 is KGHDR, CDR2 SFDVKD, per germline.

This chain links TRBV6-2 or TRBV6-3 with TRBJ2-1; 7 nucleotides line up with TRBD2. The CDR3 is 13 amino acids. V was clipped by 5 bases and J by 3 bases; unmatched bases: 1. Germline values: CDR1 MNHEY, CDR2 SVGEGT. This CDR3 is CASSTSDYNEQFF. The DNA of the CDR3 is TGTGCCAGCAGTACTAGCGACTACAATGAGCAGTTCTTC.

This clone has only one observation. The V call is TRBV28, the J call TRBJ2-1; 8 bases map to TRBD1. CDR3 size: 14 residues. Trimming removed 5 bases from V and 3 bases from J; junction bases left unmatched: 3. Germline V CDR1 and CDR2: MDHEN, SYDVKM. The CDR3 here is CASSRRGHYNEQFF. The DNA for the CDR3 is TGTGCCAGCAGTCGCAGGGGGCACTACAATGAGCAGTTCTTC.

V gene TRBV7-9 combines with J gene TRBJ2-5; possible D gene TRBD2, 5 bases. The V end lost 5 bases, the J end lost 5 bases, and 12 bases lay between the germline ends. The CDR3 runs 13 residues. Germline V gene sequence: CDR1 SEHNR, CDR2 FQNEAQ (reference sequence). The CDR3: CASSRRSGETQYF. The CDR3 nucleotides are TGTGCCAGCAGCCGGAGGAGTGGGGAGACCCAGTACTTC.

V is TRBV5-1 and J is TRBJ2-3, with TRBD1 matching over 7 bases. Germline V lookup: CDR1 SGHRS, CDR2 YFSETQ. With 4 bases clipped from V and 1 base from J, the junction kept 6 bases outside the gene matches. The CDR3 is 15 residues long. The CDR3 DNA reads as TGCGCCAGCAGCATAGGGGGCCGCGGCACAGATACGCAGTATTTT. Protein sequence: CASSIGGRGTDTQYF.

This chain uses TRBV23-1 with TRBJ1-3; D is uncertain. TRBV23-1 is designated an ORF whose function remains uncertain. This CDR3 region has 22 residues. V was shortened by 3 bases and J by 0 bases, with 30 bases between the two germline ends. CDR3 sequence (DNA): TGCGCCAGCAGTCACCCGACCGGACGGACCGCCGGGAGTATACCCTCTGGAAACACCATATATTTT. Protein: CASSHPTGRTAGSIPSGNTIYF.

The CDR3 region has the DNA TGTGCCAGCAGCGAGGGGGGGGCGAGGTACGAGCAGTACTTC. This translates into CASSEGGARYEQYF. The V and J genes are TRBV7-2 and TRBJ2-7; possible D gene TRBD2, 7 bases. V lost 5 bases and J lost 4, with 15 bases in between. Per the germline V gene, CDR1 is SGHTA and CDR2 is FQGNSA. There are 14 residues in the CDR3.

V gene TRBV7-2 combines with J gene TRBJ1-2, with 10 positions matching TRBD1. The J segment lost 3 bases and the V segment lost 5 bases, leaving 6 bases of the junction unmatched. This CDR3 is 15 amino acids long. Germline CDR1 SGHTA, CDR2 FQGNSA. The CDR3 DNA follows: TGTGCCAGCAGCAACCCGACAGGGGGCCACTATGGCTACACCTTC. This encodes CASSNPTGGHYGYTF.

The rearrangement joins TRBV5-1 to TRBJ2-6, with a possible D match to TRBD2 (7 bases). Looked up from germline, CDR1 is SGHRS and CDR2 is YFSETQ. The length of the CDR3 is 18 residues. V was trimmed by 2 bases and J by 0 bases, leaving 15 bases between them. In DNA, the CDR3 is TGCGCCAGCAGCTTCCCCTCAGGGGAGGGCTCTGGGGCCAACGTCCTGACTTTC. It encodes CASSFPSGEGSGANVLTF.

The chain recombines TRBV7-8 with TRBJ2-1; 8 bases map to TRBD1. CDR1 and CDR2 (germline): SGHVS, FQNEAQ. V gave up 7 bases and J gave up 9 bases; unmatched junction bases: 17. The CDR3 spans 16 residues. The CDR3 protein is CASIPSRDRLYGEQFF. DNA of the CDR3: TGTGCCAGCATCCCCAGCCGGGACAGGCTCTACGGTGAGCAGTTCTTC. The whole variable domain, remainder taken from reference TRBV7-8 and TRBJ2-1, is GAGVSQSPRYKVAKRGQDVALRCDPISGHVSLFWYQQALGQGPEFLTYFQNEAQLDKSGLPSDRFFAERPEGSVSTLKIQRTQQEDSAVYLCASIPSRDRLYGEQFFGPGTRLTVL.

This clone was observed a few times. This chain links TRBV4-1 with TRBJ2-7; D possibly corresponds to TRBD1 (5 bases). The CDR3 is 16 amino acids. From germline, CDR1 is MGHRA and CDR2 YSYEKL. Trimming took off 0 bases at V and 8 bases at J, with 20 bases between the two ends. The chain's CDR3 is CASSQDLGDPIRKQYF. CDR3 nucleotides: TGCGCCAGCAGCCAAGATCTAGGGGATCCTATACGGAAGCAGTACTTC.

This clone was seen once. The CDR3 here is CASSLNGNSYEQYF. The DNA of the CDR3 is TGTGCCAGCAGTTTAAACGGGAACTCCTACGAGCAGTACTTC. The chain combines TRBV28 with TRBJ2-7, with D possibly matching TRBD2 (5 bases). The V gene's germline CDR1 is MDHEN and CDR2 SYDVKM. The CDR3 totals 14 residues. V lost 2 bases and J 0 bases, leaving 8 bases between the germline ends. The full variable domain, in which reference TRBV28 and TRBJ2-7 provide the parts outside the CDR3, is DVKVTQSSRYLVKRTGEKVFLECVQDMDHENMFWYRQDPGLGLRLIYFSYDVKMKEKGDIPEGYSVSREKKERFSLILESASTNQTSMYLCASSLNGNSYEQYFGPGTRLTVT.

The chain is built from TRBV24-1 and TRBJ2-3; TRBD1 matches at 9 bases. V gave up 7 bases and J gave up 0 bases; unmatched junction bases: 1. The CDR3 is 14 amino acids. Germline lookup yields CDR1 KGHDR and CDR2 SFDVKD. The CDR3 region has the DNA TGTGCCACCAGGGGACAGGGTAGCACAGATACGCAGTATTTT. Its protein is CATRGQGSTDTQYF.